The entry below describes one TCR beta chain. The antigen is unknown. Noted time point: recipient sample about 28 days before transplant, after cytoreduction. Sequenced by immunoSEQ multiplex PCR; TCRdb stores in-frame clones only, minus some. The sample shows approximately 30,000 clones, 82% of them seen only once. The data originate from a study of T cell clonotyping in hematopoietic cell transplantation. Looking at the study overall: Cytoreduction preceded collection of pretransplant recipient samples.

V lost 1 base and J lost 0, with 10 bases in between. Germline-derived CDR1 and CDR2 are SGHRS and YFSETQ. This CDR3 contains 16 residues. Findings of the study overall: CD4 and CD8 repertoire contributions could not be separated without sorting. Few recipient clonotypes overlapped donors; over 95% were de novo at given depth. Recipient TCR diversity dropped after transplant; expanded clonotypes rose from day 30 to 180.

The chain combines TRBV5-1 with TRBJ2-2; D not certain. The input for sequencing was peripheral blood mononuclear cells, taken before stem cell transplant. The receptor was derived from a man aged 35 to 55 with acute myeloid leukemia. Some clones in this sample may be carry-over from other donors' samples. Here the CDR3 DNA reads TGCGCCAGCAGCTTGTTCCCCACCGCGAACACCGGGGAGCTGTTTTTT. This gives the protein CASSLFPTANTGELFF.